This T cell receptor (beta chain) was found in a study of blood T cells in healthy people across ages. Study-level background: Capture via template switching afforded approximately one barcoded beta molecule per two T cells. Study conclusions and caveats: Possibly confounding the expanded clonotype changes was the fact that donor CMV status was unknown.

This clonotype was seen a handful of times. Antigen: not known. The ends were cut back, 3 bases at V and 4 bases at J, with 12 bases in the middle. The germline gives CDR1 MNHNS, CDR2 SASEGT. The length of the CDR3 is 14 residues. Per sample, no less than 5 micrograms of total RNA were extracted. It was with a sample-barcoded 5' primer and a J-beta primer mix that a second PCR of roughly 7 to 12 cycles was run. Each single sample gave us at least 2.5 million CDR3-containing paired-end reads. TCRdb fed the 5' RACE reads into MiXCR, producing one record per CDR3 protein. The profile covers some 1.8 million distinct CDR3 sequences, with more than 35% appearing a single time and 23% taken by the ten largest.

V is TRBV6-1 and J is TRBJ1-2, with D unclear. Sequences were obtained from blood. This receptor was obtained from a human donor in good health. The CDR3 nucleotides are TGTGCCAGCAGTGAGCTTGGAAAGGCCTATGGCTACACCTTC. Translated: CASSELGKAYGYTF.